A selection of T cell receptor beta chains follows, all from one sample in a study of CD8 T cells in ankylosing spondylitis. TCRdb independently ran MiXCR on the 5' RACE reads; one entry per CDR3 protein. The sample lists tens of thousands of distinct CDR3 sequences, approximately 5.3% occurring once. The sequenced sample was blood, either unsorted or a sorted T cell fraction (not recorded which). These receptors all stem from a male donor with ankylosing spondylitis or in good health (not recorded which). CDR3s include the opening cysteine and the closing phenylalanine or tryptophan. D genes are given only for firm matches. Clone size is given for some rows only: seen once, a few or many times, or a class if the clone is expanded.

abundance	d_gene	j_gene	v_gene	CDR3nt	CDR3aa
many	NA	TRBJ2-1	TRBV5-1	TGCGCCAGCAGCTTAGGGGAGTTGTACAATGAGCAGTTCTTC	CASSLGELYNEQFF
many	NA	TRBJ1-5	TRBV7-2	TGTGCCAGCAGCTTAACCAGGGATCACCAGCCCCAGCATTTT	CASSLTRDHQPQHF
many	NA	TRBJ2-2	TRBV30	TGTGCCTGGAGTTCTGGGCAGGGGACCACCAACACCGGGGAGCTGTTTTTT	CAWSSGQGTTNTGELFF
many	TRBD2	TRBJ2-1	TRBV11-2	TGTGCCAGCAGCTTACGGGGGGACTCCTACAATGAGCAGTTCTTC	CASSLRGDSYNEQFF
many	NA	TRBJ1-5	TRBV6-5	TGTGCCAGCAGTTACTCGTGGAGAGAAAATCAGCCCCAGCATTTT	CASSYSWRENQPQHF
many	NA	TRBJ1-4	TRBV5-1	TGCGCCAGCAGCTTTGCGCAGGGGAGCGCAACTAATGAAAAACTGTTTTTT	CASSFAQGSATNEKLFF
many	NA	TRBJ1-5	TRBV28	TGTGCCAGCTACCGGAGCAATCAGCCCCAGCATTTT	CASYRSNQPQHF
NA	NA	TRBJ2-5	TRBV12-3/TRBV12-4	TGTGCCAGCAGTACCTCGTACCAAGAGATCCAGTGCTTC	CASSTSYQEIQCF
many	NA	TRBJ1-6	TRBV11-2	TGTGCCAGCAGCGCGCAGACGGTCTTTGGGTCGTCCACCCATAATTCACCCCTCCACTTT	CASSAQTVFGSSTHNSPLHF
many	TRBD1	TRBJ1-6	TRBV30	TGTGCCTGGACCCGGGACAGGGTGAATCTTAGAAATTCACCCCTCCACTTT	CAWTRDRVNLRNSPLHF